This T cell receptor beta chain was found in a study of T cell responses to AZD1222 COVID-19 vaccine. Unmatched junction bases numbered 7, after V lost 6 bases and J lost 2 bases. The germline gives CDR1 MNHEY, CDR2 SVGAGI. The CDR3 extends over 15 amino acids. The method was immunoSEQ multiplex PCR; TCRdb's version includes in-frame clones alone and lacks a portion of them. In the table there are nearly 110,000 clones, approximately 90% of which are singletons. This clonotype was sampled from an adult in good health. This specimen consisted of peripheral blood, obtained on day 0 of AZD1222 vaccination. The rearrangement joins TRBV6-5 to TRBJ1-2; TRBD1 aligns across 9 bases. The CDR3 spells CASSISGQGNYGYTF. CDR3 bases: TGTGCCAGCAGCATATCGGGACAGGGAAACTATGGCTACACCTTC.